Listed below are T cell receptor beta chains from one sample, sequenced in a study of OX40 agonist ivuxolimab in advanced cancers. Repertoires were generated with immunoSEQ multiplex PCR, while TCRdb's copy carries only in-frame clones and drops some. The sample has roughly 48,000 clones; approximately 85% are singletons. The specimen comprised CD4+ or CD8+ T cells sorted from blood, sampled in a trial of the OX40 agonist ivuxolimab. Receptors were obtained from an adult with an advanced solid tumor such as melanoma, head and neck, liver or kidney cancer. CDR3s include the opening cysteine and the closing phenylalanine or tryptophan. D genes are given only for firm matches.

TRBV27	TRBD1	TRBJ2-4	TGTGCCAGCAGGACAGGGAATTCGGACATTCAGTACTTC	CASRTGNSDIQYF
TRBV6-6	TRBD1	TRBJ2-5	TGTGCCAGCAGTAAGGACAGGGGTGAGACCCAGTACTTC	CASSKDRGETQYF
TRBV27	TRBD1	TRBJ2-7	TGTGCCAGCAGTTTGGTTCGGACAGGGCTCTACGAGCAGTACTTC	CASSLVRTGLYEQYF
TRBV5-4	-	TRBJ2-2	TGTGCCAGCAGCCTCGGGCAGCACACCGGGGAGCTGTTTTTT	CASSLGQHTGELFF
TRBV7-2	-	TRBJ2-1	TGTGCCAGCAGCTTATCAGTCGGGGGTGTTGAGCAGTTCTTC	CASSLSVGGVEQFF
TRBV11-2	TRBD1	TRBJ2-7	TGTGCCAGCAGCTCAGGGACAGGGGTCCACGAGCAGTACTTC	CASSSGTGVHEQYF
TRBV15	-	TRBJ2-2	TGTGCCACCAGCAGAGGACGAGACGGGGAGCTGTTTTTT	CATSRGRDGELFF
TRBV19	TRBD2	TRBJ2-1	TGTGCCTCAAAGGGTCTAGCGGGAGGAAAATTGGCCAATGAGCAGTTCTTC	CASKGLAGGKLANEQFF
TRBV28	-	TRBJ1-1	TGTGCCAGCAGTTTAGCAGGGTTATACACTGAAGCTTTCTTT	CASSLAGLYTEAFF
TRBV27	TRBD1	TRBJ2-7	TGTGCCAGCAGTTTCGGGCAGGGGGTCCACGAGCAGTACTTC	CASSFGQGVHEQYF
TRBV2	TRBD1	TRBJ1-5	TGTGCCAGCAATTGGGACAGAGATAGCAATCAGCCCCAGCATTTT	CASNWDRDSNQPQHF
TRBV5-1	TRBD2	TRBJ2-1	TGCGCCAGCAGCCCCGGGACTAGCGGGACGAATGAGCAGTTCTTC	CASSPGTSGTNEQFF
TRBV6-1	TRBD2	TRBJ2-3	TGTGCCAGCACTAAGCGGGGCGGGACGGCAGATACGCAGTATTTT	CASTKRGGTADTQYF
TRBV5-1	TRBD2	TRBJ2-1	TGCGCCAGCAGCTCCGGGACTAGCGTCTACAATGAGCAGTTCTTC	CASSSGTSVYNEQFF
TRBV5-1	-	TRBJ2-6	TGCGCCAGCAGCCTGTCCCGGGACAACTCTGGGGCCAACGTCCTGACTTTC	CASSLSRDNSGANVLTF
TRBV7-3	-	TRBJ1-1	TGTGCCAGCAGCCCGGCGGGGGGGAGCACTGAAGCTTTCTTT	CASSPAGGSTEAFF